What follows are 31 T cell receptor beta chains derived from one specimen sequenced in a study of cytomegalovirus exposure and HLA in healthy donors. Generated by immunoSEQ multiplex PCR, the TCRdb table keeps only in-frame clones and is missing some. The sample includes some 170,000 clones, around 96% seen only once; the top ten take about 0.89%. Sequencing used PBMCs. These receptor sequences come from a woman aged 18-29 years in good health and CMV-seronegative.

Only a few counts were recorded for this clone. The CDR3, as DNA: TGTGCCAGCAGCTTCCAACCAGGACTAGCGGGACTACGGGAGCAGTACTTC. Amino acid sequence: CASSFQPGLAGLREQYF. The chain carries TRBV7-9 and TRBJ2-7; 12 bases fit TRBD2. Germline CDR1 and CDR2: SEHNR and FQNEAQ (reference sequence). There are 17 residues in the CDR3. The junction had 13 bases not matched to a gene; V was cut back by 3 bases and J by 7 bases.

The chain combines TRBV6-5 with TRBJ1-1, with TRBD1 as a possible D gene (6 bases). The germline V gene encodes CDR1 MNHEY and CDR2 SVGAGI. The CDR3 is 16 residues long. The V end was cut by 0 bases, the J end by 0 bases, with 11 bases between. The CDR3 here is CASSYSIGQMNTEAFF. In nucleotides, the CDR3 is TGTGCCAGCAGTTACTCGATTGGACAGATGAACACTGAAGCTTTCTTT.

The CDR3 bases are TGTGCCAGCAGTGCAGGGGTTTTACGCACAGATACGCAGTATTTT. Protein: CASSAGVLRTDTQYF. This chain connects TRBV6-5 to TRBJ2-3; D is perhaps TRBD1 (6 bases). Germline lookup yields CDR1 MNHEY and CDR2 SVGAGI. Trimming took 5 bases from V and 1 from J, leaving 13 bases between them. The CDR3 is 15 amino acids.

The chain joins TRBV11-2 to TRBJ1-3; the D is unclear. The CDR3 is 16 residues long. V lost 0 bases and J 2 bases, leaving 11 bases between the germline ends. Germline V gene data show CDR1 as SGHAT and CDR2 as FQNNGV. Here the CDR3 DNA reads TGTGCCAGCAGCTTAGAATGGAGAGCTACTGGAAACACCATATATTTT. This codes for CASSLEWRATGNTIYF. Combining the CDR3 with reference TRBV11-2 and TRBJ1-3 gives the whole variable domain EAGVAQSPRYKIIEKRQSVAFWCNPISGHATLYWYQQILGQGPKLLIQFQNNGVVDDSQLPKDRFSAERLKGVDSTLKIQPAKLEDSAVYLCASSLEWRATGNTIYFGEGSWLTVV.

The genes are TRBV4-2 and TRBJ1-5; D gene unclear. Germline CDR1 is LGHNA and CDR2 is YNFKEQ. The CDR3 runs 14 residues. Trimming removed 1 base at V and 1 base at J, with 5 bases between. The CDR3 coding sequence is TGTGCCAGCAGCCAAGGAGGGAGCAATCAGCCCCAGCATTTT. It is translated as CASSQGGSNQPQHF.

This chain uses TRBV18 with TRBJ1-2; D is unclear. The V and J ends lost 6 bases and 2 bases respectively, with 16 bases between them. CDR1 is KGHSH, CDR2 LQKENI, per germline. This CDR3 spans 15 amino acids. The CDR3 nucleotides read TGTGCCAGCTCTACGGAGGGTTCCCTCAACTATGGCTACACCTTC. It specifies CASSTEGSLNYGYTF.

This clone appeared a single time. The chain carries TRBV18 and TRBJ2-1, with 7 positions matching TRBD2. Germline CDR1 reads KGHSH; CDR2 reads LQKENI. J gave up 7 bases and V 0 bases, and 0 bases lay outside the gene matches. The CDR3 is 13 residues long. CDR3 DNA sequence: TGTGCCAGCTCACCACCCGGGGGGAATGAGCAGTTCTTC. The encoded protein is CASSPPGGNEQFF.

J is TRBJ2-1 and V is TRBV6-6; the match to TRBD2 covers 12 bases. Germline CDR1 and CDR2: MNHNY and SVGAGI (reference sequence). The V and J ends lost 8 bases and 8 bases, in that order; junction bases with no gene match: 4. The CDR3 is 13 amino acids. In DNA, the CDR3 is TGTGCCAGCGGACTAGCGGGGTGGGATGAGCAGTTCTTC. This translates into CASGLAGWDEQFF.

The J gene is TRBJ2-7, the V gene TRBV30; TRBD2 might be the D (6 bases). The CDR3 sequence is 13 residues long. V lost 4 bases and J 2 bases, leaving 12 bases between the germline ends. Germline lookup yields CDR1 GTSNPN and CDR2 SVGIG (reference sequence). CDR3: CAWTTGGPYEQYF. DNA of the CDR3: TGTGCCTGGACCACAGGAGGGCCCTACGAGCAGTACTTC.

V is TRBV7-8 and J is TRBJ2-7; maybe TRBD1 (5 bases). V lost 2 bases and J 1 base, leaving 9 bases between the germline ends. The CDR3 length is 14 residues. Looked up from germline, CDR1 is SGHVS and CDR2 is FQNEAQ. The CDR3 spells CASSLTGVSYEQYF. The CDR3 DNA reads as TGTGCCAGCAGCTTAACAGGCGTTTCCTACGAGCAGTACTTC.

The chain is built from TRBV10-3 and TRBJ1-2; D perhaps matches TRBD1 (6 bases). There are 14 residues in the CDR3. V was trimmed by 7 bases and J by 0 bases, leaving 12 bases between them. Germline values: CDR1 ENHRY, CDR2 SYGVKD. CDR3 sequence reads: CAINPQGANYGYTF. In DNA, the CDR3 is TGTGCCATCAACCCACAGGGAGCTAACTATGGCTACACCTTC.

The chain uses TRBV7-9 and TRBJ1-2; the D is unclear. The ends were cut back, 7 bases at V and 0 bases at J, with 9 bases in the middle. The CDR3 spans 13 residues. Germline values: CDR1 SEHNR, CDR2 FQNEAQ (reference sequence). The CDR3 region has the DNA TGTGCCAGCACCCCCGGGGCTAACTATGGCTACACCTTC. It codes for CASTPGANYGYTF.

This chain links TRBV27 with TRBJ2-3; 11 bases are a match to TRBD2. This CDR3 is built from 15 residues. Unmatched junction bases numbered 6, after V lost 5 bases and J lost 5 bases. Germline lookup yields CDR1 MNHEY and CDR2 SMNVEV (reference sequence). Here the CDR3 DNA reads TGTGCCAGCAGTAGGACTAGCGGGTCAGTAGATACGCAGTATTTT. This codes for CASSRTSGSVDTQYF.

The V gene is TRBV11-3, the J gene TRBJ2-1, with 7 bases identical to TRBD2. This CDR3 has 12 residues. V dropped 6 bases and J dropped 15; count of bases not matched to a gene: 11. Germline V gene lookup returns CDR1 SGHNT and CDR2 YENEEA. CDR3 residues: CASSLSGDGLFF. CDR3 nucleotides: TGTGCCAGCAGTCTCAGCGGGGACGGGCTGTTCTTC.

V is TRBV30 and J is TRBJ2-3; possible D gene TRBD2, 5 bases. In germline, CDR1 is GTSNPN, CDR2 SVGIG (reference sequence). The CDR3 loop spans 13 amino acids. Trimming cost V 2 bases and J 3 bases, with 9 bases left between them. The DNA of the CDR3 is TGTGCCTGGAGTCCCCGACTAACAGATACGCAGTATTTT. Translating it yields CAWSPRLTDTQYF.

The chain employs TRBV4-1 and TRBJ2-3, with D possibly being TRBD1 (6 bases). Between the trimmed V and J ends, which lost 4 bases and 2 bases, there was a span of 19 bases. This CDR3 is built from 17 residues. Per the germline V gene, CDR1 is MGHRA and CDR2 is YSYEKL. CDR3 bases: TGCGCCAGCAGCCTACCCTCCAGGGGAGATTTCACAGATACGCAGTATTTT. As protein: CASSLPSRGDFTDTQYF.

DNA for the CDR3: TGTGCCAGCAGCCCGGACCGGGACATCTACAATGAGCAGTTCTTC. It is translated as CASSPDRDIYNEQFF. The rearrangement joins TRBV7-2 to TRBJ2-1, with D perhaps matching TRBD1 (6 bases). CDR1 is SGHTA and CDR2 is FQGNSA in the germline V gene. The CDR3 has 15 residues. Trimming took off 5 bases at V and 3 bases at J, with 14 bases between the two ends.

This chain connects TRBV19 to TRBJ2-1, with TRBD2 as a possible D gene (5 bases). Germline V gives CDR1 LNHDA, CDR2 SQIVND (reference sequence). V lost 0 bases, J lost 6 bases, and 9 bases lay in between. CDR3 length: 14 residues. This chain's CDR3 is CASSIDHSANEQFF. The CDR3 region has the DNA TGTGCCAGTAGTATAGATCATAGCGCCAATGAGCAGTTCTTC.

This chain joins TRBV5-1 and TRBJ2-5, with TRBD2 identical over 8 bases. Per germline, CDR1 SGHRS and CDR2 YFSETQ. Trimming removed 2 bases from V and 2 bases from J; junction bases left unmatched: 5. This CDR3 comprises 15 residues. The chain's CDR3 is CASSFLAGPQETQYF. As DNA, the CDR3 is TGCGCCAGCAGCTTTTTAGCGGGGCCACAAGAGACCCAGTACTTC.

The gene calls are TRBV2 and TRBJ1-4; the D is unclear. From germline, CDR1 is SNHLY and CDR2 FYNNEI. Trimming removed 2 bases at V and 5 bases at J, with 6 bases between. The CDR3 covers 13 residues. This chain's CDR3 is CASSERRNEKLFF. CDR3 DNA sequence: TGTGCCAGCAGTGAAAGGAGGAATGAAAAACTGTTTTTT. The full variable domain, in which reference TRBV2 and TRBJ1-4 provide the parts outside the CDR3, is EPEVTQTPSHQVTQMGQEVILRCVPISNHLYFYWYRQILGQKVEFLVSFYNNEISEKSEIFDDQFSVERPDGSNFTLKIRSTKLEDSAMYFCASSERRNEKLFFGSGTQLSVL.

This chain links TRBV27 with TRBJ2-2; D is uncertain. This CDR3 contains 14 residues. V was shortened by 2 bases and J by 8 bases, with 12 bases between the two germline ends. Germline CDR1 MNHEY, CDR2 SMNVEV (reference sequence). The CDR3 loop is CASSLIPLSGELFF. DNA of the CDR3: TGTGCCAGCAGTTTAATCCCACTCTCGGGGGAGCTGTTTTTT.

Here the CDR3 reads CASKGGGGAGGETQYF. The CDR3 DNA sequence: TGTGCCAGCAAGGGAGGCGGGGGGGCGGGTGGAGAGACCCAGTACTTC. The chain recombines TRBV2 with TRBJ2-5; 9 nucleotides agree with TRBD2. CDR1 and CDR2 from the germline V gene are SNHLY and FYNNEI. The CDR3 runs 16 residues. After removal of 7 bases from V and 4 bases from J, the junction contained 13 bases not matched to a gene.

This clone has only a few counts. The chain carries TRBV10-1 and TRBJ1-2; 7 positions agree with TRBD1. V was clipped by 5 bases and J by 7 bases; unmatched bases: 25. This CDR3 spans 19 amino acids. CDR1 and CDR2 (germline): WNHNN, SYGVQD (reference sequence). CDR3: CASSPRRDRLTLLCPGYTF. DNA of the CDR3: TGCGCCAGCAGTCCCCGTAGGGACAGACTTACTTTACTATGCCCTGGCTACACCTTC.

The DNA of the CDR3 is TGTGCCAGCAGCTTGGGGGTAGCGGGGGCCCAAGAGACCCAGTACTTC. This codes for CASSLGVAGAQETQYF. The chain has TRBV7-3 and TRBJ2-5; 9 nucleotides align to TRBD2. In germline, CDR1 is SGHTA, CDR2 FQGTGA. This CDR3 is 16 amino acids long. V dropped 3 bases and J dropped 1; count of bases not matched to a gene: 6.

The chain combines TRBV7-2 with TRBJ1-4; D is unclear. CDR3 length equals 16 residues. V lost 5 bases and J 4 bases, leaving 17 bases between the germline ends. Germline V gene lookup returns CDR1 SGHTA and CDR2 FQGNSA. The CDR3 DNA reads TGTGCCAGCAGCCAACAACCTGGACTGAGTAATGAAAAACTGTTTTTT. Translated: CASSQQPGLSNEKLFF.

This chain connects TRBV5-1 to TRBJ2-3; TRBD2 might be the D (6 bases). The V end lost 3 bases, the J end lost 3 bases, and 17 bases lay between the germline ends. CDR3 length: 16 amino acids. CDR1 and CDR2 (germline): SGHRS, YFSETQ. The CDR3 sequence is CASSSSRGGVTDTQYF. Here the CDR3 DNA reads TGCGCCAGCAGCTCCTCCCGGGGCGGGGTGACAGATACGCAGTATTTT. The variable domain in full, with the rest retrieved from reference TRBV5-1 and TRBJ2-3, is KAGVTQTPRYLIKTRGQQVTLSCSPISGHRSVSWYQQTPGQGLQFLFEYFSETQRNKGNFPGRFSGRQFSNSRSEMNVSTLELGDSALYLCASSSSRGGVTDTQYFGPGTRLTVL.

The chain links TRBV5-4 to TRBJ1-6; D is uncertain. Germline assignment: CDR1 SGHNT and CDR2 YYREEE (reference sequence). Trimming removed 1 base at V and 5 bases at J, with 7 bases between. The CDR3 extends over 14 amino acids. The chain's CDR3 is CASSLRTDNSPLHF. The DNA for the CDR3 is TGTGCCAGCAGCTTGCGAACAGATAATTCACCCCTCCACTTT.

V gene TRBV19 combines with J gene TRBJ2-7; D perhaps matches TRBD1 (5 bases). The CDR3 is 12 amino acids. Trimming shortened V by 6 bases and J by 7 bases, and 13 bases separated the two germline ends. CDR1 is LNHDA and CDR2 is SQIVND in the germline V gene (reference sequence). As DNA, the CDR3 is TGTGCCAGTAGAGGGGCCGGGTGGGAGCAGTACTTC. It is translated as CASRGAGWEQYF.

The chain is built from TRBV6-9 and TRBJ2-1, with TRBD2 identical over 9 bases. The CDR3 contains 16 residues. Germline V gene sequence: CDR1 MNHGY, CDR2 SVAAGI. With 4 bases clipped from V and 2 bases from J, the junction kept 6 bases outside the gene matches. Here the CDR3 reads CASSLRGGATYNEQFF. In DNA, the CDR3 is TGTGCCAGCAGTTTACGCGGGGGGGCCACCTACAATGAGCAGTTCTTC.

This rearrangement joins TRBV6-5 to TRBJ1-4; D unresolved. CDR3 size: 14 residues. Germline assignment: CDR1 MNHEY and CDR2 SVGAGI. The V end lost 6 bases, the J end lost 8 bases, and 16 bases lay between the germline ends. The DNA of the CDR3 is TGTGCCAGCAGGCCGGACTCCGGACGGGAAAAACTGTTTTTT. Protein product: CASRPDSGREKLFF.

V usage is TRBV5-1 and J usage is TRBJ1-3; no clear D gene. CDR1 and CDR2 from the germline V gene are SGHRS and YFSETQ. V lost 3 bases to trimming and J lost 0 bases, with 7 bases between them. The length of the CDR3 is 14 residues. The CDR3 coding sequence is TGCGCCAGCAGCTCGGAGTCCTCTGGAAACACCATATATTTT. Translated: CASSSESSGNTIYF. Full variable domain (missing parts from reference TRBV5-1 and TRBJ1-3): KAGVTQTPRYLIKTRGQQVTLSCSPISGHRSVSWYQQTPGQGLQFLFEYFSETQRNKGNFPGRFSGRQFSNSRSEMNVSTLELGDSALYLCASSSESSGNTIYFGEGSWLTVV.